This T cell receptor (beta chain) emerged from a study of T-cell reconstitution after alpha-beta-depleted transplantation in children. Turning to this clonotype: The antigen remains unidentified.

Researchers prepared the TCRbeta library using unique molecular identifiers, the study reports. TCRdb re-called the PCR reads through MiXCR, storing one row per CDR3 protein. This sample has roughly 670,000 distinct CDR3 sequences; 13% occur once, and the top ten carry around 0.76%. Germline CDR1 and CDR2: LNHNV and YYDKDF (reference sequence). This CDR3 has 14 amino acids. V was shortened by 4 bases and J by 12 bases, with 22 bases between the two germline ends. Study results and limitations: It was surviving recipient T cells and thymic progenitors that gave some patients high TCRbeta diversity at day 60. T-cell numbers and diversity, one year after transplant, stemmed largely from T cells that were newly produced.

The chain recombines TRBV15 with TRBJ2-7; perhaps TRBD1 as D (5 bases). The clonotype comes from a girl aged 2 to 10 with congenital amegakaryocytic thrombocytopenia, due to receive a stem cell transplant. The sample was PBMCs, taken before TCRalphabeta/CD19-depleted stem cell transplant. CDR3 nucleotide sequence: TGTGCCACCAGCAAAAGAGAAAAGGGGCGTCCAGGGTACTTC. Its protein is CATSKREKGRPGYF.